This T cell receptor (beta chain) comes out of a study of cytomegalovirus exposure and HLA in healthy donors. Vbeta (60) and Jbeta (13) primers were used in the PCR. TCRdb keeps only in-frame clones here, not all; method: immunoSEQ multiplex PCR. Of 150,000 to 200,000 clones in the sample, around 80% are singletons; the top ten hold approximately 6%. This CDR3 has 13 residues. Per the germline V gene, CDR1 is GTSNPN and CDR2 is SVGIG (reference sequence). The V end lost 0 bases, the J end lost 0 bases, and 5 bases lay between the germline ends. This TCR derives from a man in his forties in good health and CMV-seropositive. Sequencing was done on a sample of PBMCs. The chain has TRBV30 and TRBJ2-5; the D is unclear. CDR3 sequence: CAWSVSYQETQYF. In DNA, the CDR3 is TGTGCCTGGAGTGTAAGCTACCAAGAGACCCAGTACTTC.